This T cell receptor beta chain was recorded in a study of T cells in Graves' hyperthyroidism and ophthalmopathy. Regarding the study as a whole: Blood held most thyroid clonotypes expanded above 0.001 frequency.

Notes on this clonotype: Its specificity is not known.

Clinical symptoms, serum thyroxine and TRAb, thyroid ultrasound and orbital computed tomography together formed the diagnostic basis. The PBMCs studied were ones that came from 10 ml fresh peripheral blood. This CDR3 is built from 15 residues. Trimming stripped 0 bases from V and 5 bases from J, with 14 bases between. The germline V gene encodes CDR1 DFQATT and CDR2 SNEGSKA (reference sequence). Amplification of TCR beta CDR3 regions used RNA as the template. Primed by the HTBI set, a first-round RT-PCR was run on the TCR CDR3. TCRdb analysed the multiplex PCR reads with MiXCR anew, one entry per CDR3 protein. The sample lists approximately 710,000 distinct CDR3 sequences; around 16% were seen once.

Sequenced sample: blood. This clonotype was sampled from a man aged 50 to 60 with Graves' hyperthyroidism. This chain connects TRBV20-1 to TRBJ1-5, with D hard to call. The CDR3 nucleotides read TGCAGTGCTAGAGATGACCTCGATACCCATCAGCCCCAGCATTTT. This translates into CSARDDLDTHQPQHF.